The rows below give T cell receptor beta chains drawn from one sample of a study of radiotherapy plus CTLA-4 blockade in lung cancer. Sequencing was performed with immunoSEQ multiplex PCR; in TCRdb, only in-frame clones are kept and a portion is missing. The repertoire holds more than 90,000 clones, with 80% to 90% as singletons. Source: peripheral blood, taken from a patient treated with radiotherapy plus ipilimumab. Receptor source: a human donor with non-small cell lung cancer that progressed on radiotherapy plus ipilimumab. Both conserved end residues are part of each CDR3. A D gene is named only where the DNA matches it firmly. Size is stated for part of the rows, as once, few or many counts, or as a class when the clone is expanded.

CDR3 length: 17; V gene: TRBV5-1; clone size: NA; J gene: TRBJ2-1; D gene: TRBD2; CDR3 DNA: TGCGCCAGCAGCCAAAGCACGACTAGCGGGGGCGGGGATGAGCAGTTCTTC; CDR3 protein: CASSQSTTSGGGDEQFF
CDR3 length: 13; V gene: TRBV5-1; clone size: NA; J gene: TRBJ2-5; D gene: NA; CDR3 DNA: TGCGCCAGCAGCCCTCCAGGGACGGAGACCCAGTACTTC; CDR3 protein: CASSPPGTETQYF
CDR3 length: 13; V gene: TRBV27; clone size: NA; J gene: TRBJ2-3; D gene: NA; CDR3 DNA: TGTGCCAGCAGTTTACGGAGCACAGATACGCAGTATTTT; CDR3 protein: CASSLRSTDTQYF
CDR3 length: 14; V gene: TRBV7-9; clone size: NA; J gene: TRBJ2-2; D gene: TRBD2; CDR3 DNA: TGTGCCAGCAGCCGGGAGGGGTACACCGGGGAGCTGTTTTTT; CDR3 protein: CASSREGYTGELFF
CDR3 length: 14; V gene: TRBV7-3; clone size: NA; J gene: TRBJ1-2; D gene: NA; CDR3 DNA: TGTGCCAGCAGCTTATTCCCCGACCCGGAGGGACTCGCATTC; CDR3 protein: CASSLFPDPEGLAF
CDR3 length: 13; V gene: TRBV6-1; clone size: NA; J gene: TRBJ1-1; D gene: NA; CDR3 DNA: TGTGCCAGCAGGGAGGACCCGTGGTTTGAAGCTTTCTTT; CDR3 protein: CASREDPWFEAFF
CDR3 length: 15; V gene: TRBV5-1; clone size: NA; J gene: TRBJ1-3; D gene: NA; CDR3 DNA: TGCGCCAGCAGCTTCGGGGAGAGCTCTGGAAACACCATATATTTT; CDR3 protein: CASSFGESSGNTIYF
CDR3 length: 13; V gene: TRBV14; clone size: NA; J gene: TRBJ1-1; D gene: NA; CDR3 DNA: TGTGCCAGCAGCGCCGACATGAACACTGAAGCTTTCTTT; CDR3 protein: CASSADMNTEAFF
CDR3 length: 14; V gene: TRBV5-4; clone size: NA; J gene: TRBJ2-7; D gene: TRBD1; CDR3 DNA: TGTGCCAGCAGCAGGACAGGGGTCCCCTACGAGCAGTACTTC; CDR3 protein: CASSRTGVPYEQYF
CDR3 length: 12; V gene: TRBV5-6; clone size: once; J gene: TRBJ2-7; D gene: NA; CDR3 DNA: TGTGCCAGCGGGCAGGGTGGCTACGAGCAGTACTTC; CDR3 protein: CASGQGGYEQYF
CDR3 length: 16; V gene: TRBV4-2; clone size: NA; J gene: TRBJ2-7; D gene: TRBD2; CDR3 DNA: TGTGCCAGCAGCCAAGAGGGTAGCGGGAGCGCCTACGAGCAGTACTTC; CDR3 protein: CASSQEGSGSAYEQYF
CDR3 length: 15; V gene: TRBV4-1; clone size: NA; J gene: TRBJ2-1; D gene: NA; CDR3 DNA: TGCGCCAGCAGCCAAGACTCAGGGCCCTACAATGAGCAGTTCTTC; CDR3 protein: CASSQDSGPYNEQFF
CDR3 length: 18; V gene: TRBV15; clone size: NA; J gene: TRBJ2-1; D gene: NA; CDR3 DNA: TGTGCCACCAGCAGAGAGGGGGGTAGGCGGCCTTCCTACAATGAGCAGTTCTTC; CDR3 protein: CATSREGGRRPSYNEQFF
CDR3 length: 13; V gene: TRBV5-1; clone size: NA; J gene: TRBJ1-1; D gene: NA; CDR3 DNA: TGCGCCAGCATGATACAGGATAACACTGAAGCTTTCTTT; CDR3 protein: CASMIQDNTEAFF
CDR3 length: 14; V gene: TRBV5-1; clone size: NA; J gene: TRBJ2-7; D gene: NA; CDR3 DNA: TGCGCCAGCAGCTTGACGCCCTTAGGGAACGAGCAGTACTTC; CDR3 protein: CASSLTPLGNEQYF
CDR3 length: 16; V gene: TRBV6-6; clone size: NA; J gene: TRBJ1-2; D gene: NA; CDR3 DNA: TGTGCCAGCAGGATCAAGGACTGGGGAGCTTCTGTTGGCTACACCTTC; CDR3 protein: CASRIKDWGASVGYTF
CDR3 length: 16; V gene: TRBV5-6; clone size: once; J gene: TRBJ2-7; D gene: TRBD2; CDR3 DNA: TGTGCCAGCAGCTTGGGGGCGGGAGTGGTCTCCTACGAGCAGTACTTC; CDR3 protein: CASSLGAGVVSYEQYF
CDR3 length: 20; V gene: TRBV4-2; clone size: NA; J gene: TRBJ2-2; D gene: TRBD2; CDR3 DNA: TGTGCCAGCAGCACCCGGGACGCCCGTCGGACTAGAGGTCGGACCGGGGAGCTGTTTTTT; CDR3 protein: CASSTRDARRTRGRTGELFF
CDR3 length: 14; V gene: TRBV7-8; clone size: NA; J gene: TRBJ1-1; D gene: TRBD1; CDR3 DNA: TGTGCCAGCAGCGCCACAGGGGGTTACACTGAAGCTTTCTTT; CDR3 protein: CASSATGGYTEAFF
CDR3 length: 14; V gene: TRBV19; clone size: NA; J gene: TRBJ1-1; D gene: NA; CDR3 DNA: TGTGCCAGTAGTATAGTTAATCTGAGGACTGAAGCTTTCTTT; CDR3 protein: CASSIVNLRTEAFF
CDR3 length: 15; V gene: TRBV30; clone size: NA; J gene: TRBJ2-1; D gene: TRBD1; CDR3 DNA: TGTGCCTGGATCGACAAGGGACAGGGGTCGAATGGGCAGTTCTTC; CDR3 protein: CAWIDKGQGSNGQFF
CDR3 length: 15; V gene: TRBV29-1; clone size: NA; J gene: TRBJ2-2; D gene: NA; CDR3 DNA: TGCAGCGTCTGGACTTTCCTAAGGGACTCCGGGGAGCTGTTTTTT; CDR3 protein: CSVWTFLRDSGELFF
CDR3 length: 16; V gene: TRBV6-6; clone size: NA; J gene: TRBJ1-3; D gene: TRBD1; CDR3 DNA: TGTGCCAGCAGTTTCAGACAGGGAAGCTCTGGAAACACCATATATTTT; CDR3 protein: CASSFRQGSSGNTIYF
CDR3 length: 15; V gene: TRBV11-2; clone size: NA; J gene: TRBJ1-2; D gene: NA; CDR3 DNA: TGTGCCAGCAGCCAACACCGATCAGGGGCCGGAGGCTACACCTTC; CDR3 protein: CASSQHRSGAGGYTF
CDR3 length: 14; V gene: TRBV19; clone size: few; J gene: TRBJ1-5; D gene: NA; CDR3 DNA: TGTGCCAGTAGTATTTCCGGCGTATATCAGCCCCAGCATTTT; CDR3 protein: CASSISGVYQPQHF
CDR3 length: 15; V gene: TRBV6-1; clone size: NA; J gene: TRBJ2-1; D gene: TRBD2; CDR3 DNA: TGTGCCAGCAGTGCCCGAGCGGGAGTGAACAATGAGCAGTTCTTC; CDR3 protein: CASSARAGVNNEQFF
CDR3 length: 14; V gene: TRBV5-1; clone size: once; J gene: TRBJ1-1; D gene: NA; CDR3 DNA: TGCGCCAGCAGCTCATCTCAGGGGCGCACTGAAGCTTTCTTT; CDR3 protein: CASSSSQGRTEAFF
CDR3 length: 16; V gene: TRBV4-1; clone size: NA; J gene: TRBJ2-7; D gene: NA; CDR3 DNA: TGCGCCAGCAGCCAAGATAATCGGGGAGTCTCCTACGAGCAGTACTTC; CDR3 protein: CASSQDNRGVSYEQYF
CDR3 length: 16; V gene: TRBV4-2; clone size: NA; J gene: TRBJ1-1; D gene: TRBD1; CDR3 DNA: TGTGCCAGCAGCCAAGTTTGGCGCCAGGGGGACACTGAAGCTTTCTTT; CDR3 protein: CASSQVWRQGDTEAFF
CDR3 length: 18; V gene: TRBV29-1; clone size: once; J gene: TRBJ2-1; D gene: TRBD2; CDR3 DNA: TGCAGCGTTAGGGGGGGACTAGCGGGACCGAAAACCTACAATGAGCAGTTCTTC; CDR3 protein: CSVRGGLAGPKTYNEQFF
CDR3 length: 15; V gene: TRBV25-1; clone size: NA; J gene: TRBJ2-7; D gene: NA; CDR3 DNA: TGTGCCAGCAGTGAACCGAGACGGACCGGCTACGAGCAGTACTTC; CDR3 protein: CASSEPRRTGYEQYF
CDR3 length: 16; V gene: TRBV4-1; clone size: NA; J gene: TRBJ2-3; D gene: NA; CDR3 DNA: TGCGCCAGCAGCTTATCCGGGACTTCTTACACAGATACGCAGTATTTT; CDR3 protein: CASSLSGTSYTDTQYF
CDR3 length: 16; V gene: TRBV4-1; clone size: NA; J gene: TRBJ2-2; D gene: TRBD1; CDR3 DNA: TGCGCCAGCAGCCTAGGACAGGGGGGAAGCACCGGGGAGCTGTTTTTT; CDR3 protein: CASSLGQGGSTGELFF
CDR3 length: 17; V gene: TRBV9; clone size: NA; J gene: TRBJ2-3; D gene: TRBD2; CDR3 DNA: TGTGCCAGCAGTCAGTCATGGGCGGGAGGAAGGGCAGATACGCAGTATTTT; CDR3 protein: CASSQSWAGGRADTQYF
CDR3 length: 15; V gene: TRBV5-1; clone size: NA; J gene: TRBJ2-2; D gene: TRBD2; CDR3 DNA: TGCGCCAGCAGCTGGGGGGATCTAGCGGTCGGGGAGCTGTTTTTT; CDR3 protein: CASSWGDLAVGELFF
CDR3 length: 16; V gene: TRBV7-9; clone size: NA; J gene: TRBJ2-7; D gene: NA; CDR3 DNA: TGTGCCAGCAGCCCCCGTTCGTCGCGGGAGACAGGTGAGCAGTACTTC; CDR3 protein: CASSPRSSRETGEQYF
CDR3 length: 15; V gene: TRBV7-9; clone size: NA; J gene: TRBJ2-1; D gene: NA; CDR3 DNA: TGTGCCAGCAGCCGTCGAAGTTCGGACTACAATGAGCAGTTCTTC; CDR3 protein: CASSRRSSDYNEQFF
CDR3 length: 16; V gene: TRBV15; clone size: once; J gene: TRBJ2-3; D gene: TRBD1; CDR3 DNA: TGTGCCACCAGCAGAGGATCGGGACAGTTCACAGATACGCAGTATTTT; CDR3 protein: CATSRGSGQFTDTQYF
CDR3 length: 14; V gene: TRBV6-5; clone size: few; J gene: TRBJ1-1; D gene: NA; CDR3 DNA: TGTGCCAGCAGTTACTCATTGGGGTCTCCTGAAGCTTTCTTT; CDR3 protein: CASSYSLGSPEAFF
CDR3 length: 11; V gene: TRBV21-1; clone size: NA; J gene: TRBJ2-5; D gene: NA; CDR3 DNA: TGTGCCAGCAGCAAGAGGGAGACCCAGTACTTC; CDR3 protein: CASSKRETQYF
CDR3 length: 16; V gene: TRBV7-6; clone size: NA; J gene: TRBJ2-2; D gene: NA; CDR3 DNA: TGTGCCAGCAGCCTCGGACAGAATAAGAACACCGGGGAGCTGTTTTTT; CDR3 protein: CASSLGQNKNTGELFF
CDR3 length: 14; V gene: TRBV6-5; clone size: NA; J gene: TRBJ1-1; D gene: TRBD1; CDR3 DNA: TGTGCCAGCAAGAGGGGGCGCGGGGGGACTGCAGCTTTCTTT; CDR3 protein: CASKRGRGGTAAFF
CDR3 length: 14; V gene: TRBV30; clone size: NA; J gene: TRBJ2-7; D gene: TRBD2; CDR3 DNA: TGTGCCTGGAGTGCCGGTAGCGGGAGCCACGAGCAGTACTTC; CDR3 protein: CAWSAGSGSHEQYF
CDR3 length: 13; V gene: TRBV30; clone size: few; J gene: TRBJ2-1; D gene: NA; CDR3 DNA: TGTGCCTGGAGGGTGACAAGCTACAATGAGCAGTTCTTC; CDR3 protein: CAWRVTSYNEQFF
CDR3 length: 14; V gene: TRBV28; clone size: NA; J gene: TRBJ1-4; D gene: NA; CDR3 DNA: TGTGCCAGCAGTTTATACCAGGGTACCGAAAAACTGTTTTTT; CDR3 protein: CASSLYQGTEKLFF
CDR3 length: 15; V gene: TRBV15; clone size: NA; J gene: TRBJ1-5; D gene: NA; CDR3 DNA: TGTGCCACCAGCGAACGACAGGTGGGGGCACAGCCCCAGCATTTT; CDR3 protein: CATSERQVGAQPQHF
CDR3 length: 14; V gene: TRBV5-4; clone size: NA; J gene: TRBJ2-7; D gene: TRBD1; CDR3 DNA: TGTGCCAGCAGCCAAAGTCAGGGGGCTAATAAGCAGTACTTC; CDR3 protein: CASSQSQGANKQYF
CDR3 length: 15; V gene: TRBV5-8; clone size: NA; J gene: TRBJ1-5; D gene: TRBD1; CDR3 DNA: TGTGCCAGCAGCCCGGACAGGGGAATTGGTCAGCCCCAGCATTTT; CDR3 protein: CASSPDRGIGQPQHF
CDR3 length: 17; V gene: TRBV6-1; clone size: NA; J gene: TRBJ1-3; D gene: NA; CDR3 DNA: TGTGCCAGCAGTGAATTAGTCTGGGGACAAAAGGAAAACACCATATATTTT; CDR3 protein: CASSELVWGQKENTIYF
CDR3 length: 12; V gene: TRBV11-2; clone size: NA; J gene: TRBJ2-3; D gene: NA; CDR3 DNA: TGTGCCAGCAGTCCGGGATCCCGGGATCAGTATTTT; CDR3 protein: CASSPGSRDQYF
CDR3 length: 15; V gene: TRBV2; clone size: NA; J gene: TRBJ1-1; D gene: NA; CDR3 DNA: TGTGCCAGCAGTGAGGGTTACAGGCGGAGCACTGAAGCTTTCTTT; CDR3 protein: CASSEGYRRSTEAFF
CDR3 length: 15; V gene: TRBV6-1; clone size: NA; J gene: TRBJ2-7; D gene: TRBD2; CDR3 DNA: TGTGCCAGCAGTGGGGGGACTAGTGGAAACTACGAGCAGTACTTC; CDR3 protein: CASSGGTSGNYEQYF
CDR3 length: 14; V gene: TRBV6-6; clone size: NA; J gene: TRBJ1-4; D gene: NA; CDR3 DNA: TGTGCCAGCAGTCCCAGGGCATTTAAGGAAAAACTGTTTTTT; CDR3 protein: CASSPRAFKEKLFF
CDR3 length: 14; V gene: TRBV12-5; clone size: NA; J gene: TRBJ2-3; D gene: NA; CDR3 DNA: TGTGCTAGTGGTTTATTGGGGGCTGCAGATACGCAGTATTTT; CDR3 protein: CASGLLGAADTQYF
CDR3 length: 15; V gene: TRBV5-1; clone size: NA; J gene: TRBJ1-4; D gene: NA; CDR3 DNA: TGCGCCAGCAGCCCGACCGGAGGGGGACCCGAAAAACTGTTTTTT; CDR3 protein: CASSPTGGGPEKLFF
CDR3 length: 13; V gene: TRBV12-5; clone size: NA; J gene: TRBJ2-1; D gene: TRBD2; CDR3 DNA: TGTGCTAGTGCTGGGACTAGTGTCAATGAGCAGTTCTTC; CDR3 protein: CASAGTSVNEQFF
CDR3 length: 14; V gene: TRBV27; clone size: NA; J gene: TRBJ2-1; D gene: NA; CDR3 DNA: TGTGCCAGCAAAACCGGCCTCACGGGCAATGAGCAGTTCTTC; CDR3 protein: CASKTGLTGNEQFF
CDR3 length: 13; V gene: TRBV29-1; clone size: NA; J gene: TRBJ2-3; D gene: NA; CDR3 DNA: TGCAGCGTTGAAGCAGGGTTCACAGATACGCAGTATTTT; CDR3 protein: CSVEAGFTDTQYF
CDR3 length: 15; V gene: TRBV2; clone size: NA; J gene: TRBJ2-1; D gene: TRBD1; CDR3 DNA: TGTGCCAGCATCCCTGACAGGGGCTCCTACAATGAGCAGTTCTTC; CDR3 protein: CASIPDRGSYNEQFF